This is a list of T cell receptor beta chains from one sample in a study of blood T cells in healthy people across ages. Each CDR3 protein gets one entry after TCRdb re-called the 5' RACE reads with MiXCR. Among about 800,000 distinct CDR3 sequences, 20% to 25% were seen once, and the ten largest hold under 4.5%. The same sample was also studied in work on T cells of mothers and their children.

Material: blood. These receptors all stem from a boy aged 10-17 years in good health. Each CDR3 is given with its conserved first and last residue. The D gene is left open where the match is weak. Clone size is not always given. Where it is, it says once, few, many or a class for expanded clones.

d_gene: .
v_gene: TRBV9
abundance: .
j_gene: TRBJ2-7
CDR3aa: CASSPGHTSAYEQYF
CDR3nt: TGTGCCAGCAGCCCCGGACATACGTCGGCCTACGAGCAGTACTTC

d_gene: TRBD1
v_gene: TRBV20-1
abundance: few
j_gene: TRBJ1-5
CDR3aa: CSAGGGDSNQPQHF
CDR3nt: TGCAGTGCTGGAGGGGGGGACAGTAATCAGCCCCAGCATTTT

d_gene: TRBD2
v_gene: TRBV6-5
abundance: few
j_gene: TRBJ2-3
CDR3aa: CASFKLGGATDTQYF
CDR3nt: TGTGCCAGCTTCAAACTCGGGGGGGCCACAGATACGCAGTATTTT

d_gene: TRBD2
v_gene: TRBV20-1
abundance: few
j_gene: TRBJ2-7
CDR3aa: CSAPPLASVDEQYF
CDR3nt: TGCAGTGCTCCACCACTAGCGTCGGTGGACGAGCAGTACTTC

d_gene: .
v_gene: TRBV7-8
abundance: .
j_gene: TRBJ2-5
CDR3aa: CASSFGGKETQYF
CDR3nt: TGTGCCAGCAGCTTTGGCGGAAAAGAGACCCAGTACTTC

d_gene: .
v_gene: TRBV5-1
abundance: .
j_gene: TRBJ2-1
CDR3aa: CASSLARIGEQFF
CDR3nt: TGCGCCAGCAGCCTAGCTAGGATAGGTGAGCAGTTCTTC

d_gene: .
v_gene: TRBV12-1
abundance: few
j_gene: TRBJ2-7
CDR3aa: CASSFATSVTGTYEQYF
CDR3nt: TGTGCCAGCAGCTTTGCAACCTCCGTGACAGGGACCTACGAGCAGTACTTC

d_gene: TRBD2
v_gene: TRBV7-2
abundance: .
j_gene: TRBJ2-4
CDR3aa: CASSSGQPSGSNIQYF
CDR3nt: TGTGCCAGCAGTTCAGGACAGCCTAGCGGGAGCAATATTCAGTACTTC

d_gene: .
v_gene: TRBV6-5
abundance: .
j_gene: TRBJ2-7
CDR3aa: CASSPTRGREQYF
CDR3nt: TGTGCCAGCAGCCCTACTAGGGGACGCGAGCAGTACTTC

d_gene: .
v_gene: TRBV11-2
abundance: .
j_gene: TRBJ1-1
CDR3aa: CASSLGGIVNTEAFF
CDR3nt: TGTGCCAGCAGCTTAGGGGGAATCGTGAACACTGAAGCTTTCTTT

d_gene: TRBD1
v_gene: TRBV29-1
abundance: few
j_gene: TRBJ2-7
CDR3aa: CSVRQGSNEQYF
CDR3nt: TGCAGCGTTCGACAGGGTAGCAATGAGCAGTACTTC

d_gene: TRBD1
v_gene: TRBV7-3
abundance: .
j_gene: TRBJ2-5
CDR3aa: CASSGTGGIETQYF
CDR3nt: TGTGCCAGCAGCGGGACAGGGGGTATCGAGACCCAGTACTTC

d_gene: TRBD1
v_gene: TRBV29-1
abundance: few
j_gene: TRBJ2-2
CDR3aa: CSVGRQGGELFF
CDR3nt: TGCAGCGTTGGTCGACAGGGCGGGGAGCTGTTTTTT

d_gene: .
v_gene: TRBV20-1
abundance: few
j_gene: TRBJ2-5
CDR3aa: CSANRGSSGLQETQYF
CDR3nt: TGCAGTGCTAACCGGGGATCCAGCGGACTCCAGGAGACCCAGTACTTC

d_gene: .
v_gene: TRBV4-3
abundance: few
j_gene: TRBJ2-5
CDR3aa: CASSQEIAEETQYF
CDR3nt: TGCGCCAGCAGCCAAGAGATAGCGGAAGAGACCCAGTACTTC

d_gene: .
v_gene: TRBV25-1
abundance: .
j_gene: TRBJ1-6
CDR3aa: CASSVTGESPLHF
CDR3nt: TGTGCCAGCAGTGTCACGGGGGAATCACCCCTCCACTTT

d_gene: .
v_gene: TRBV15
abundance: .
j_gene: TRBJ2-1
CDR3aa: CATSRSVSAYNEQFF
CDR3nt: TGTGCCACCAGCAGATCCGTTAGCGCCTACAATGAGCAGTTCTTC

d_gene: .
v_gene: TRBV7-2
abundance: few
j_gene: TRBJ2-3
CDR3aa: CASSRAGWADTQYF
CDR3nt: TGTGCCAGCAGCCGCGCAGGTTGGGCAGATACGCAGTATTTT

d_gene: TRBD1
v_gene: TRBV12-3/TRBV12-4
abundance: .
j_gene: TRBJ1-2
CDR3aa: CASSPWTGGAYGYTF
CDR3nt: TGTGCCAGCAGTCCGTGGACAGGGGGCGCGTATGGCTACACCTTC